A single sample is the source of the 22 T cell receptor beta chains below, sequenced in a study of T cell responses to AZD1222 COVID-19 vaccine. Repertoires were generated with immunoSEQ multiplex PCR, while TCRdb's copy carries only in-frame clones and drops some. The profile shows 75,000 to 95,000 clones, just over 90% of them singletons. Sequencing used peripheral blood, obtained on day 0 of MenACWY control vaccination. All receptors come from an adult in good health.

The chain recombines TRBV28 with TRBJ1-2; no reliable D call. Trimming took 8 bases from V and 0 from J, leaving 10 bases between them. The CDR3 has 13 amino acids. Germline V gives CDR1 MDHEN, CDR2 SYDVKM. Here the CDR3 DNA reads TGTGCCAGCCGGACGTCAGCTAACTATGGCTACACCTTC. Translated, it gives CASRTSANYGYTF.

V is TRBV5-1 and J is TRBJ2-7; 8 bases align to TRBD1. The ends lost 9 bases at V and 0 bases at J; junction bases unmatched: 11. The germline V gene has CDR1 SGHRS and CDR2 YFSETQ. This CDR3 has 15 amino acids. The CDR3 is CATKETGGSSYEQYF. The CDR3 nucleotides are TGCGCCACCAAAGAAACAGGGGGTAGCTCCTACGAGCAGTACTTC.

The J gene is TRBJ1-5, the V gene TRBV21-1; TRBD1 was called by the table and not checked on the DNA. TRBV21-1 is annotated as a pseudogene. The CDR3 totals 16 residues. In DNA form, the CDR3 reads TGTGCCAGCAGCAAAGGGGGGCAGGTAGAGGGTCAGCCCCAGCATTTT. Translation: CASSKGGQVEGQPQHF.

Remarks on this clone: At one end the junction does not follow the germline gene, possibly because of a read error. V usage is TRBV7-2 and J usage is TRBJ2-3; 10 nucleotides match TRBD2. The CDR3 sequence is 15 residues long. Germline V CDR1 and CDR2: SGHTA, FQGNSA. DNA of the CDR3: TGTGCCAGCAGCTTAGGATCCGCCACTAGCGGGGTTCGGGAGTTT. Residues: CASSLGSATSGVREF.

The chain employs TRBV6-2 or TRBV6-3 and TRBJ2-5, with a tentative D call TRBD1 (5 bases). Germline lookup yields CDR1 MNHEY and CDR2 SVGEGT. The CDR3 runs to 14 residues. The V end was cut by 2 bases, the J end by 7 bases, with 14 bases between. In DNA, the CDR3 is TGTGCCAGCAGTTACGGCCAGGGCCTTGGGACCCAGTACTTC. Amino acid sequence: CASSYGQGLGTQYF.

This clone was found once. The V gene is TRBV11-2, the J gene TRBJ1-4; no reliable D call. Germline assignment: CDR1 SGHAT and CDR2 FQNNGV. This CDR3 contains 14 residues. V lost 7 bases and J 7 bases, leaving 16 bases between the germline ends. The CDR3 is CASTPGPTGEKLFF. The CDR3 coding sequence is TGTGCCAGCACTCCCGGGCCCACCGGTGAAAAACTGTTTTTT.

This chain links TRBV24-1 with TRBJ2-5; 11 bases are shared with TRBD2. From germline, CDR1 is KGHDR and CDR2 SFDVKD. The CDR3 runs to 15 residues. Trimming removed 4 bases from V and 4 bases from J; junction bases left unmatched: 4. The CDR3 is CATSDPSGGIETQYF. DNA for the CDR3: TGTGCCACCAGTGACCCTAGCGGGGGGATAGAGACCCAGTACTTC.

This clone came up once. This rearrangement joins TRBV24-1 to TRBJ2-5, with D maybe TRBD1 (5 bases). This CDR3 comprises 15 residues. The germline gives CDR1 KGHDR, CDR2 SFDVKD. V lost 5 bases and J lost 2, with 14 bases in between. This CDR3 reads CATSGKGAIQETQYF. The CDR3 DNA sequence: TGTGCCACCAGTGGTAAAGGGGCTATACAAGAGACCCAGTACTTC.

The chain links TRBV7-9 to TRBJ2-3, with unresolved D. CDR3 length: 14 amino acids. V gave up 0 bases and J gave up 6 bases, with 10 bases separating them. CDR1 is SEHNR, CDR2 FQNEAQ, per germline (reference sequence). CDR3 in amino acids: CASSLAATADTQYF. For the CDR3, the DNA is TGTGCCAGCAGCTTAGCGGCTACCGCCGATACGCAGTATTTT.

V usage is TRBV27 and J usage is TRBJ1-4; 11 bases align to TRBD1. The length of the CDR3 is 13 residues. The trim removed 4 bases at V and 12 bases at J, leaving 4 bases unmatched. Germline V lookup: CDR1 MNHEY, CDR2 SMNVEV (reference sequence). The DNA of the CDR3 is TGTGCCAGCAGTTCCTGGACAGGGGGCGAACTGTTTTTT. Its protein is CASSSWTGGELFF.

The gene calls are TRBV7-3 and TRBJ1-6; D remains ambiguous. The germline V and J ends were trimmed by 5 bases and 7 bases, with 12 bases remaining between them. The CDR3 extends over 14 amino acids. The germline CDR1 and CDR2 sequences are SGHTA and FQGTGA. CDR3 sequence: CASSAQAVNSPLHF. Here the CDR3 DNA reads TGTGCCAGCAGCGCGCAAGCGGTCAATTCACCCCTCCACTTT.

This clone was observed a single time. CDR3 protein: CASSLALAGQVSGNTIYF. In nucleotides, the CDR3 is TGTGCCAGCAGCTTAGCCCTAGCGGGACAGGTCTCTGGAAACACCATATATTTT. This chain links TRBV7-6 with TRBJ1-3; 8 nucleotides align to TRBD1. The CDR3 extends over 18 amino acids. V dropped 0 bases and J dropped 0; count of bases not matched to a gene: 7. Germline lookup yields CDR1 SGHVS and CDR2 FNYEAQ.

The V and J genes are TRBV19 and TRBJ2-1; 13 bases line up with TRBD2. CDR1 and CDR2 from the germline V gene are LNHDA and SQIVND (reference sequence). The CDR3 extends over 17 amino acids. V trimming: 7 bases; J trimming: 3 bases; junction bases outside the gene matches: 9. The CDR3 nucleotides read TGTGCCAGTAAGACTAGCGGGAGGCCCCGGGGCTACAATGAGCAGTTCTTC. It specifies CASKTSGRPRGYNEQFF.

V usage is TRBV4-3 and J usage is TRBJ1-1; TRBD1 might be the D (5 bases). V was cut by 0 bases and J by 5 bases, with 10 bases left in between. The CDR3 runs to 14 residues. Germline values: CDR1 LGHNA, CDR2 YSLEER. This CDR3 reads CASSQERGRTEAFF. The CDR3 DNA follows: TGCGCCAGCAGCCAAGAAAGGGGTAGGACTGAAGCTTTCTTT.

In this sample, this clone turned up a few times. This sequence joins TRBV9 and TRBJ1-1; possibly TRBD1 for D (6 bases). The CDR3 totals 14 residues. The V end was cut by 4 bases, the J end by 3 bases, with 13 bases between. Germline V gene data show CDR1 as SGDLS and CDR2 as YYNGEE. The CDR3 nucleotides are TGTGCCAGCAGCAAAGGGACAAGCGACACTGAAGCTTTCTTT. Its protein is CASSKGTSDTEAFF.

The V gene is TRBV9, the J gene TRBJ2-1; D call uncertain. The CDR3 length is 14 residues. Per the germline V gene, CDR1 is SGDLS and CDR2 is YYNGEE. Trimming pared 6 bases from V and 0 bases from J, leaving 10 bases between. In nucleotides, the CDR3 is TGTGCCAGCAACCAGGAGAGCTCCTACAATGAGCAGTTCTTC. Translation: CASNQESSYNEQFF. Using reference TRBV9 and TRBJ2-1 for the parts outside the CDR3, the full variable domain is DSGVTQTPKHLITATGQRVTLRCSPRSGDLSVYWYQQSLDQGLQFLIQYYNGEERAKGNILERFSAQQFPDLHSELNLSSLELGDSALYFCASNQESSYNEQFFGPGTRLTVL.

V and J are TRBV29-1 and TRBJ2-7; tentative D call: TRBD2 (5 bases). The germline V gene has CDR1 SQVTM and CDR2 ANQGSEA. V was clipped by 7 bases and J by 0 bases, with 16 bases between them. The CDR3 has 14 residues. CDR3 DNA: TGCAGCGCTACTCCGAACCGGGACTCCTACGAGCAGTACTTC. Translation gives CSATPNRDSYEQYF.

This chain links TRBV9 with TRBJ1-1; D gene uncertain. Germline CDR1 SGDLS, CDR2 YYNGEE. The CDR3 is 14 residues long. Between the trimmed V and J ends, which lost 3 bases and 1 base, there was a span of 10 bases. The CDR3 is CASSERPRNTEAFF. The DNA for the CDR3 is TGTGCCAGCAGCGAAAGGCCCAGGAACACTGAAGCTTTCTTT.

The chain joins TRBV7-9 to TRBJ1-2; D remains unclear. CDR1 and CDR2 from the germline V gene are SEHNR and FQNEAQ (reference sequence). V was cut by 1 base and J by 5 bases, with 8 bases left in between. There are 13 residues in the CDR3. The CDR3 is CASSLVDGYGYTF. The CDR3 coding sequence is TGTGCCAGCAGCTTAGTAGACGGATATGGCTACACCTTC.

This chain links TRBV18 with TRBJ2-1, with 13 bases matching TRBD2. CDR3 length equals 14 residues. V dropped 3 bases and J dropped 10; count of bases not matched to a gene: 3. Germline assignment: CDR1 KGHSH and CDR2 LQKENI. In DNA, the CDR3 is TGTGCCAGCTCACCGACTAGCGGGAGGCACGAGCAGTTCTTC. Residues: CASSPTSGRHEQFF.

The V gene is TRBV3-1 (or the pseudogene TRBV3-2), the J gene TRBJ2-7; TRBD1 agrees at 7 bases. V lost 7 bases and J lost 5; bases outside the gene matches: 11. Germline V gene lookup returns CDR1 LGHDT and CDR2 YNNKEL (reference sequence). The CDR3 has 14 amino acids. The CDR3 DNA reads TGTGCCAGCAACGACCAGGGACAGAACAACGAGCAGTACTTC. Its translation is CASNDQGQNNEQYF.

The chain combines TRBV11-2 with TRBJ2-3; TRBD1 agrees at 9 bases. Germline V gene data show CDR1 as SGHAT and CDR2 as FQNNGV. Germline trimming cut 2 bases from V and 3 bases from J; bases unmatched to any gene: 9. There are 17 residues in the CDR3. For the CDR3, the DNA is TGTGCCAGCAGCTTACTCGAACAGGGGGCCCTGACAGATACGCAGTATTTT. It encodes CASSLLEQGALTDTQYF.